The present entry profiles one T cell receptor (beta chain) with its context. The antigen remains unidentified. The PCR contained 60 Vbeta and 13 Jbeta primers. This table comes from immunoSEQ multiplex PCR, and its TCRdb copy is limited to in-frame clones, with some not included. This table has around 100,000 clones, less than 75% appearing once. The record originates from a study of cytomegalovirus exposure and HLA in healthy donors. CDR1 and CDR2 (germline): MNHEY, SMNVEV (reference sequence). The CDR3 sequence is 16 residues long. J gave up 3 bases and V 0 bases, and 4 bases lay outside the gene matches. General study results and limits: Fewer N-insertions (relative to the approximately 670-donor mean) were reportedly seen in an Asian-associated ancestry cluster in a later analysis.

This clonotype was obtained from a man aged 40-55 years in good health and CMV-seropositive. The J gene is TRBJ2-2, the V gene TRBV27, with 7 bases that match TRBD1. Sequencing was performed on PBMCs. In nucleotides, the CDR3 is TGTGCCAGCAGTTTATCACGACAGGGATACACCGGGGAGCTGTTTTTT. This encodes CASSLSRQGYTGELFF.